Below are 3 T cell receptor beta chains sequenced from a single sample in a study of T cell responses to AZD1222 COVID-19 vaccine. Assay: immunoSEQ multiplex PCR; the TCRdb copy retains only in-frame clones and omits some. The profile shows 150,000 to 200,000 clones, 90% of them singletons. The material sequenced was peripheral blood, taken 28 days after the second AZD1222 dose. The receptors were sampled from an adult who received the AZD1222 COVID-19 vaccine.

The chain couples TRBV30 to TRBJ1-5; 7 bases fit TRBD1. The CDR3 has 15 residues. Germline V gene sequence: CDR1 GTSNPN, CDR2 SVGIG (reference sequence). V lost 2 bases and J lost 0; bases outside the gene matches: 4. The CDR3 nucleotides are TGTGCCTGGAGTCGGGACAGTAATAGCAATCAGCCCCAGCATTTT. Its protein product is CAWSRDSNSNQPQHF.

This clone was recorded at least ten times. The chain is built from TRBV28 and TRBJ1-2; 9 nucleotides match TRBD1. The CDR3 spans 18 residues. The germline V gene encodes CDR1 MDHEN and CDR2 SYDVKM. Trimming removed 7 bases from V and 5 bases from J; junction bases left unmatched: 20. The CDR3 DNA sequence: TGTGCCAGCACATCACGGGGGACAGGGCACCACTATTCTTATGGCTACACCTTC. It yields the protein CASTSRGTGHHYSYGYTF.

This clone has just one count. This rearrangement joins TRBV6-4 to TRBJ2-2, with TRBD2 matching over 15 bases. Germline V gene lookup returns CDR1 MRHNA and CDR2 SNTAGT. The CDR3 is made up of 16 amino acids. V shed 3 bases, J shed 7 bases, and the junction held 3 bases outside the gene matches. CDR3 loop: CASSEGLAGGNGELFF. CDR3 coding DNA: TGTGCCAGCAGTGAAGGACTAGCGGGAGGGAACGGGGAGCTGTTTTTT.